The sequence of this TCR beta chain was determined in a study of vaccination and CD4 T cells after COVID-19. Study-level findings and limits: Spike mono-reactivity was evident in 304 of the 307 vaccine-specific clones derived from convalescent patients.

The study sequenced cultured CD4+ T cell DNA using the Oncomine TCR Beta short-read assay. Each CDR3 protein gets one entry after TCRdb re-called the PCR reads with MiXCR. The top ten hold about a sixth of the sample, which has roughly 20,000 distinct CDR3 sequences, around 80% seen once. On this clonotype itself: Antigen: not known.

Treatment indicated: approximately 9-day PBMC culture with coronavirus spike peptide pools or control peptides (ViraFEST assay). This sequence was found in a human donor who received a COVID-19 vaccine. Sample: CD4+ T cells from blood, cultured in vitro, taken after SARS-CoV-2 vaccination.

CDR3: CASSGQSGNQPQHF. Written as DNA, the CDR3 is TGTGCCAGCAGTGGCCAGTCAGGGAATCAGCCCCAGCATTTT. The rearrangement uses TRBV2 and TRBJ1-5; D perhaps matches TRBD1 (5 bases). Trimming shortened V by 4 bases and J by 4 bases, and 11 bases separated the two germline ends. Germline V gene lookup returns CDR1 SNHLY and CDR2 FYNNEI. This CDR3 is built from 14 residues.